Listed below are T cell receptor beta chains from one sample, sequenced in a study of T cell responses to AZD1222 COVID-19 vaccine. Assay: immunoSEQ multiplex PCR; the TCRdb copy retains only in-frame clones and omits some. The data show around 100,000 clones, roughly 84% seen once. Sequencing was performed on peripheral blood, taken on day 0 of AZD1222 vaccination. These receptors were obtained from an adult in good health. CDR3s include the opening cysteine and the closing phenylalanine or tryptophan. Fields, in order: V gene, J gene, D gene, clone size, CDR3 protein, CDR3 DNA. D genes are given only for firm matches. Expanded clones are given a class, and other clones once, few, many or no size at all.

TRBV6-5	TRBJ1-2	NA	NA	CASSYWDDNGYTF	TGTGCCAGCAGTTACTGGGACGATAATGGCTACACCTTC
TRBV7-9	TRBJ2-5	NA	few	CASSFAGGSETQYF	TGTGCCAGCAGCTTTGCCGGGGGATCGGAGACCCAGTACTTC
TRBV27	TRBJ2-3	NA	NA	CASSSRVRVTDTQYF	TGTGCCAGCAGTTCGCGTGTCAGGGTAACAGATACGCAGTATTTT
TRBV25-1	TRBJ2-6	NA	once	CATDTSSSGANVLTF	TGTGCCACGGACACGTCGAGCTCTGGGGCCAACGTCCTGACTTTC
TRBV18	TRBJ2-7	NA	NA	CASSPGETYEQYF	TGTGCCAGCTCACCAGGGGAGACCTACGAGCAGTACTTC
TRBV10-3	TRBJ1-6	TRBD1	NA	CAIRRTGNSPLHF	TGTGCCATCAGGAGGACAGGTAATTCACCCCTCCACTTT
TRBV6-5	TRBJ1-2	TRBD1	NA	CASLKGQGYGYGYTF	TGTGCCAGTCTAAAGGGACAGGGGTATGGCTATGGCTACACCTTC
TRBV25-1	TRBJ2-7	NA	few	CASSVTGTYEQYF	TGTGCCAGCAGTGTAACAGGAACTTACGAGCAGTACTTC
TRBV6-1	TRBJ1-4	NA	few	CASSEDGRAATNEKLFF	TGTGCCAGCAGTGAAGATGGTAGGGCAGCAACTAATGAAAAACTGTTTTTT
TRBV7-3	TRBJ1-1	NA	NA	CASSPDPLTVNTEAFF	TGTGCCAGCAGCCCCGATCCCCTTACAGTGAACACTGAAGCTTTCTTT
TRBV5-1	TRBJ1-2	TRBD1	once	CASSLETGTGGYTF	TGCGCCAGCAGCTTGGAGACAGGGACAGGCGGCTACACCTTC
TRBV7-3	TRBJ2-2	TRBD1	NA	CASSQQGHTGELFF	TGTGCCAGCAGCCAACAGGGGCACACCGGGGAGCTGTTTTTT
TRBV2	TRBJ1-4	NA	NA	CARGSNGGVNEKLFF	TGTGCCAGAGGAAGTAACGGGGGAGTAAACGAAAAACTGTTTTTT
TRBV7-2	TRBJ2-2	NA	few	CASSSPGGNTGELFF	TGTGCCAGCAGCTCCCCTGGGGGGAACACCGGGGAGCTGTTTTTT
TRBV10-3	TRBJ2-1	NA	NA	CAISGAALYNEQFF	TGTGCCATCAGTGGGGCAGCTTTATACAATGAGCAGTTCTTC
TRBV15	TRBJ1-5	NA	NA	CATSSLSRYSNQPQHF	TGTGCCACCAGCAGTTTGTCCCGTTATAGCAATCAGCCCCAGCATTTT
TRBV3-1/TRBV3-2	TRBJ2-3	NA	NA	CASSRRGGGSTDTQYF	TGTGCCAGCAGCCGCCGCGGCGGAGGGAGCACAGATACGCAGTATTTT
TRBV2	TRBJ2-3	TRBD2	NA	CASSQGLAGALDTQYF	TGTGCCAGCAGTCAGGGACTAGCGGGGGCCCTCGATACGCAGTATTTT
TRBV7-3	TRBJ1-1	NA	NA	CASSPEGGLSREAFF	TGTGCCAGCAGCCCCGAGGGGGGACTATCCCGTGAAGCTTTCTTT
TRBV29-1	TRBJ1-2	TRBD1	once	CSAWGGRQGDGYTF	TGCAGCGCCTGGGGAGGCAGACAGGGAGATGGCTACACCTTC
TRBV10-3	TRBJ2-2	NA	NA	CAISESTRGTSAGELFF	TGTGCCATCAGTGAGTCGACTCGGGGCACTTCTGCCGGGGAGCTGTTTTTT
TRBV18	TRBJ1-4	TRBD1	NA	CASSPGTGDGKLFF	TGTGCCAGCTCACCCGGGACAGGGGATGGAAAACTGTTTTTT
TRBV2	TRBJ2-1	NA	NA	CASRPLLVGEQFF	TGTGCCAGCAGACCCCTACTAGTTGGGGAGCAGTTCTTC
TRBV5-1	TRBJ2-1	TRBD1	NA	CASSLEQGLWFF	TGCGCCAGCAGCTTGGAACAGGGGTTGTGGTTCTTC
TRBV11-2	TRBJ2-5	TRBD1	NA	CASGTGLQETQYF	TGTGCCAGCGGGACAGGGTTACAAGAGACCCAGTACTTC
TRBV27	TRBJ2-1	TRBD2	NA	CASSFLAGRANEQFF	TGTGCCAGCAGTTTCCTAGCCGGGAGGGCCAATGAGCAGTTCTTC
TRBV5-6	TRBJ1-3	NA	NA	CASSLAQVSGNTIYF	TGTGCCAGCAGCTTGGCGCAGGTCTCTGGAAACACCATATATTTT
TRBV19	TRBJ2-5	TRBD1	NA	CASRATGVQGETQYF	TGTGCCAGTAGAGCGACAGGGGTTCAGGGAGAGACCCAGTACTTC
TRBV27	TRBJ1-2	TRBD1	NA	CASSLTGDRRGYTF	TGTGCCAGCAGTTTAACGGGGGACAGGCGGGGCTACACCTTC